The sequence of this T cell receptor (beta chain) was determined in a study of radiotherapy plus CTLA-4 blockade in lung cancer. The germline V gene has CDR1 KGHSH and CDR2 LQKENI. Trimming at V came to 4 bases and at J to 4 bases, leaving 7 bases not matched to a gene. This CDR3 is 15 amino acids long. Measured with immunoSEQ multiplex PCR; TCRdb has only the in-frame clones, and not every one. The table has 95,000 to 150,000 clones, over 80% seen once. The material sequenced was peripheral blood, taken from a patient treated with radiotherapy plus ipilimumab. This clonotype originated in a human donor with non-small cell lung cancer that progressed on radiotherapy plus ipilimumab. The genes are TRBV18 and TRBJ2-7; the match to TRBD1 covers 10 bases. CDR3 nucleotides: TGTGCCAGCTCACGCGAGACAGGGGGCGAATACGAGCAGTACTTC. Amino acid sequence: CASSRETGGEYEQYF.